These 28 T cell receptor beta chains originate from one sample sequenced in a study of T cell repertoires in cytomegalovirus infection. Their target antigens are unknown. TCRdb reprocessed the reads with MiXCR, giving one entry per CDR3 protein. The sample yields about 500,000 distinct CDR3 sequences, about 33% seen once. The material sequenced was cultured PBMCs, taken from culture after CMV antigen stimulation. These receptors came from a human donor in good health (CMV status not recorded). Some clones in this sample may be carry-over from other donors' samples.

This clonotype was observed a few times. The V and J genes are TRBV7-9 and TRBJ2-5; weak D call: TRBD1 (5 bases). This CDR3 comprises 15 residues. Germline CDR1 reads SEHNR; CDR2 reads FQNEAQ (reference sequence). V lost 3 bases, J lost 2 bases, and 13 bases lay in between. The CDR3 DNA follows: TGTGCCAGCAGCTTTATCGGCAGGGAACAAGAGACCCAGTACTTC. Translated, it gives CASSFIGREQETQYF.

The chain carries TRBV19 and TRBJ2-5, with 11 bases identical to TRBD2. CDR3 size: 17 residues. The germline CDR1 and CDR2 sequences are LNHDA and SQIVND (reference sequence). Trimming removed 3 bases from V and 4 bases from J; junction bases left unmatched: 10. DNA for the CDR3: TGTGCCAGTAGTATTGGCCTAGCGGGAGGAAAGGGAGAGACCCAGTACTTC. This codes for CASSIGLAGGKGETQYF.

This clonotype was observed a few times. The genes are TRBV12-3 or TRBV12-4 and TRBJ2-1; maybe TRBD1 (6 bases). V lost 3 bases, J lost 6 bases, and 9 bases lay in between. The CDR3 loop spans 13 amino acids. DNA of the CDR3: TGTGCCAGCAGTTTGCTACAGGGCAATGAGCAGTTCTTC. Protein product: CASSLLQGNEQFF.

This clonotype was seen more than once but under ten times. The V and J genes are TRBV28 and TRBJ1-2; 8 bases are a match to TRBD1. This CDR3 spans 14 amino acids. V shed 4 bases, J shed 3 bases, and the junction held 4 bases outside the gene matches. The germline gives CDR1 MDHEN, CDR2 SYDVKM. The chain's CDR3 is CASSSGQGDYGYTF. The DNA of the CDR3 is TGTGCCAGCAGTTCCGGACAGGGCGACTATGGCTACACCTTC.

The chain links TRBV7-6 to TRBJ2-1; 9 bases are a match to TRBD2. Germline V lookup: CDR1 SGHVS, CDR2 FNYEAQ. V was clipped by 1 base and J by 7 bases; unmatched bases: 8. The CDR3 is 16 residues long. The CDR3 loop is CASSLEALAGYNEQFF. CDR3 bases: TGTGCCAGCAGCTTAGAGGCGCTAGCGGGGTATAATGAGCAGTTCTTC.

The rearrangement links TRBV19 to TRBJ2-1; the match to TRBD2 covers 7 bases. Germline assignment: CDR1 LNHDA and CDR2 SQIVND (reference sequence). This CDR3 has 14 amino acids. Unmatched junction bases numbered 12, after V lost 8 bases and J lost 8 bases. The CDR3 DNA sequence: TGTGCCAGTGCGACGGGGGGAGCGGCCTATGAGCAGTTCTTC. Translating it yields CASATGGAAYEQFF.

This chain joins TRBV6-4 and TRBJ2-5; tentatively, D is TRBD2 (5 bases). The CDR3 extends over 16 amino acids. CDR1 is MRHNA, CDR2 SNTAGT, per germline. V lost 3 bases and J 1 base, leaving 15 bases between the germline ends. This CDR3 reads CASSEDFSGPQETQYF. CDR3 DNA sequence: TGTGCCAGCAGTGAGGATTTCAGCGGCCCCCAAGAGACCCAGTACTTC.

This clonotype was picked up a small number of times. The V and J genes are TRBV18 and TRBJ1-1; D gene uncertain. Germline CDR1 KGHSH, CDR2 LQKENI. V was cut by 3 bases and J by 1 base, with 15 bases left in between. CDR3 size: 16 residues. The CDR3 nucleotides are TGTGCCAGCTCACCTGACCCAAGGACGGGGAACACTGAAGCTTTCTTT. It codes for CASSPDPRTGNTEAFF.

For this clonotype: A much larger clone lies a single base off, so this may be a read error. V gene TRBV7-2 combines with J gene TRBJ1-2; no clear D. Germline V gives CDR1 SGHTA, CDR2 FQGNSA. Trimming left V 0 bases short and J 8 bases short, with 16 bases between. The CDR3 contains 15 residues. CDR3: CASSLAARGPRGYTF. The CDR3, as DNA: TGTGCCAGCAGCTTAGCGGCCCGAGGGCCAAGGGGCTACACCTTC.

V and J are TRBV4-1 and TRBJ2-2; 7 bases agree with TRBD2. Germline V gene sequence: CDR1 MGHRA, CDR2 YSYEKL. The CDR3 runs 16 residues. The V and J ends lost 1 base and 3 bases, in that order; junction bases with no gene match: 5. The CDR3 is CASSQAPAGYTGELFF. The CDR3 coding sequence is TGCGCCAGCAGCCAAGCTCCAGCGGGATACACCGGGGAGCTGTTTTTT.

This clonotype has only a few counts. This chain joins TRBV28 and TRBJ2-7; 12 nucleotides agree with TRBD2. V was pared by 3 bases and J by 5 bases, with 8 bases of the junction left unmatched. CDR1 and CDR2 (germline): MDHEN, SYDVKM. This CDR3 spans 16 amino acids. CDR3 nucleotide sequence: TGTGCCAGCAGTTTGCCCACTAGCGGGAGGTGGAACGAGCAGTACTTC. This encodes CASSLPTSGRWNEQYF.

The sample holds a few counts of this clonotype. The rearrangement links TRBV7-3 to TRBJ1-2; no definite D call. Germline loops: CDR1 SGHTA, CDR2 FQGTGA. The CDR3 runs to 13 residues. The germline V and J ends were trimmed by 5 bases and 6 bases, with 13 bases remaining between them. The CDR3 reads CASSPPAGNGYTF. DNA for the CDR3: TGTGCCAGCAGCCCCCCGGCCGGGAATGGCTACACCTTC.

The chain carries TRBV19 and TRBJ2-3; maybe TRBD1 (5 bases). CDR3 length: 13 residues. Germline assignment: CDR1 LNHDA and CDR2 SQIVND (reference sequence). V dropped 7 bases and J dropped 0 bases, with 8 bases sitting between them. CDR3 loop: CASTGLSTDTQYF. DNA for the CDR3: TGTGCCAGTACAGGGTTGAGCACAGATACGCAGTATTTT. Supplemented by reference TRBV19 and TRBJ2-3, the full variable domain reads DGGITQSPKYLFRKEGQNVTLSCEQNLNHDAMYWYRQDPGQGLRLIYYSQIVNDFQKGDIAEGYSVSREKKESFPLTVTSAQKNPTAFYLCASTGLSTDTQYFGPGTRLTVL.

This clonotype occurred a few times. The chain couples TRBV14 to TRBJ1-4; 8 nucleotides align to TRBD1. Trimming at V came to 6 bases and at J to 7 bases, leaving 13 bases not matched to a gene. CDR3 size: 16 residues. Germline lookup yields CDR1 SGHDN and CDR2 FVKESK. The CDR3 bases are TGTGCCAGCAGTCTCGGACAGGGAGGTGTCGGTGAAAAACTGTTTTTT. Protein sequence: CASSLGQGGVGEKLFF.

The table lists this clonotype with a few counts. V gene TRBV6-5 combines with J gene TRBJ1-1; D may be TRBD1 (5 bases). The CDR3 is made up of 15 amino acids. CDR1 is MNHEY and CDR2 is SVGAGI in the germline V gene. V was pared by 6 bases and J by 0 bases, with 14 bases between. DNA for the CDR3: TGTGCCAGCAGCCCCACGGGACGTTTGAACACTGAAGCTTTCTTT. It specifies CASSPTGRLNTEAFF.

This clonotype was seen many times. The chain carries TRBV6-1 and TRBJ1-5, with unresolved D. The length of the CDR3 is 16 residues. The germline V gene has CDR1 MNHNS and CDR2 SASEGT. V lost 8 bases and J lost 1, with 18 bases in between. The CDR3, as DNA: TGTGCCAGCGGTGTTCAGGTGGGATGGAGCAATCAGCCCCAGCATTTT. This translates into CASGVQVGWSNQPQHF.

This clonotype turned up a few times. This chain links TRBV6-2 or TRBV6-3 with TRBJ2-3; 9 bases fit TRBD2. Germline V lookup: CDR1 MNHEY, CDR2 SVGEGT. V lost 9 bases to trimming and J lost 4 bases; unmatched junction nucleotides: 11. The CDR3 covers 15 residues. CDR3 loop: CARTTSLAGPDTQYF. The CDR3 coding sequence is TGTGCCAGGACCACGTCACTAGCGGGCCCAGATACGCAGTATTTT.

This clonotype showed up many times. This sequence joins TRBV7-6 and TRBJ2-1; 12 bases match TRBD2. This CDR3 is built from 17 residues. Per germline, CDR1 SGHVS and CDR2 FNYEAQ. V was pared by 0 bases and J by 4 bases, with 4 bases of the junction left unmatched. The CDR3 DNA reads as TGTGCCAGCAGCTTAGCCGCTAGCGGGAGGGAATACAATGAGCAGTTCTTC. Translated: CASSLAASGREYNEQFF.

This clonotype was picked up many times. The gene calls are TRBV7-2 and TRBJ1-3; a possible D gene is TRBD1 (5 bases). The CDR3 has 15 amino acids. V lost 0 bases and J 2 bases, leaving 8 bases between the germline ends. Germline values: CDR1 SGHTA, CDR2 FQGNSA. The CDR3 bases are TGTGCCAGCAGCTTAGCCAGGGTGACTGGAAACACCATATATTTT. Protein: CASSLARVTGNTIYF.

The V and J genes are TRBV11-2 and TRBJ2-7; D is uncertain. V was trimmed by 1 base and J by 2 bases, leaving 12 bases between them. The CDR3 is 15 residues long. Per the germline V gene, CDR1 is SGHAT and CDR2 is FQNNGV. The CDR3: CASSLGVIGTYEQYF. CDR3 DNA sequence: TGTGCCAGCAGCTTAGGGGTGATCGGCACCTACGAGCAGTACTTC.

CDR3 DNA: TGTGCCATCAGTGATGGGGGACTGGAAAATGAAAAACTGTTTTTT. This codes for CAISDGGLENEKLFF. This chain links TRBV10-3 with TRBJ1-4, with a possible D match to TRBD1 (5 bases). There are 15 residues in the CDR3. The V end lost 3 bases, the J end lost 5 bases, and 13 bases lay between the germline ends. Germline lookup yields CDR1 ENHRY and CDR2 SYGVKD.

The V call is TRBV3-1, the J call TRBJ2-7, with TRBD1 matching over 8 bases. The CDR3 consists of 16 residues. J was trimmed by 1 base and V by 4 bases; bases with no gene match: 9. Germline CDR1 is LGHDT and CDR2 is YNNKEL (reference sequence). The DNA of the CDR3 is TGTGCCAGCAGCCTATACGTTAACAGGGGGTCCTACGAGCAGTACTTC. Its protein product is CASSLYVNRGSYEQYF.

The sample holds many counts of this clonotype. The V gene is TRBV7-8, the J gene TRBJ2-1; 10 nucleotides agree with TRBD2. The CDR3 contains 15 residues. In germline, CDR1 is SGHVS, CDR2 FQNEAQ. Trimming at V came to 5 bases and at J to 2 bases, leaving 3 bases not matched to a gene. The CDR3 region has the DNA TGTGCCAGCAGCCCTGGACTAGCGGCCTACAATGAGCAGTTCTTC. Amino acid sequence: CASSPGLAAYNEQFF.

The genes are TRBV6-2 or TRBV6-3 and TRBJ1-5; D is ambiguous. There are 16 residues in the CDR3. Trimming removed 3 bases at V and 0 bases at J, with 12 bases between. CDR1 and CDR2 (germline): MNHEY, SVGEGT. As DNA, the CDR3 is TGTGCCAGCAGTTATCGAGGCACAGCTAGCAATCAGCCCCAGCATTTT. This sequence encodes CASSYRGTASNQPQHF.

This clonotype came up many times. The chain uses TRBV7-2 and TRBJ2-7; 13 bases line up with TRBD2. V lost 0 bases, J lost 4 bases, and 9 bases stayed unmatched. CDR1 is SGHTA and CDR2 is FQGNSA in the germline V gene. The CDR3 sequence is 18 residues long. CDR3 in DNA: TGTGCCAGCAGCTTAGCTGGGACTAGCGGGAATTTCGTTTACGAGCAGTACTTC. It codes for CASSLAGTSGNFVYEQYF.

The chain employs TRBV4-3 and TRBJ1-4; a weak D match, TRBD1 (5 bases). Trimming removed 0 bases from V and 12 bases from J, with 20 bases in between. This CDR3 spans 16 amino acids. The germline CDR1 and CDR2 sequences are LGHNA and YSLEER. The CDR3 coding sequence is TGCGCCAGCAGCCAAGAGGTCGGGGGGTCTATCTTTGAACTGTTTTTT. Amino acids: CASSQEVGGSIFELFF.

There are many counts of this clonotype. The rearrangement links TRBV7-2 to TRBJ1-1, with 9 bases lining up with TRBD1. Germline V gene sequence: CDR1 SGHTA, CDR2 FQGNSA. The CDR3 is made up of 17 amino acids. V shed 0 bases, J shed 0 bases, and the junction held 5 bases outside the gene matches. DNA of the CDR3: TGTGCCAGCAGCTTAGCCGGGACAGGGACCATGAACACTGAAGCTTTCTTT. As protein: CASSLAGTGTMNTEAFF.

The rearrangement joins TRBV2 to TRBJ1-4; D ambiguous. The V end lost 4 bases, the J end lost 6 bases, and 18 bases lay between the germline ends. The CDR3 runs to 16 residues. Per germline, CDR1 SNHLY and CDR2 FYNNEI. This CDR3 is CASSGLVRREDEKLFF. The DNA of the CDR3 is TGTGCCAGCAGTGGGTTGGTCAGGAGGGAGGATGAAAAACTGTTTTTT.